The 22 T cell receptor beta chains in this list originate from one sample, sequenced in a study of blood T cell repertoires in COVID-19 (dated by TCRdb to 2018 to 2020). The library was generated by the immunoSEQ multiplex PCR assay. Imported from immuneACCESS, the table was reduced by TCRdb to in-frame sequences with V and J called. These copies leave out some clones; in studies compared against another copy, an unresolved V gene accounts for under half, and the cause of the remainder is not known. This sample comprises 15,000 to 20,000 clones, more than 75% of them detected only once. The top ten clones comprise approximately 31% of the sample. The sample taken for sequencing was peripheral blood. The receptors were gathered from a human donor with active COVID-19. The donor label of this sample is uncertain.

The V call is TRBV7-2, the J call TRBJ1-2; 10 positions match TRBD1. The V segment lost 8 bases and the J segment 7 bases; nucleotides outside the gene matches: 7. CDR1 SGHTA and CDR2 FQGNSA come from the germline V gene. The CDR3 has 13 amino acids. The CDR3 nucleotides read TGTGCCAGCGACAGGGGGCGCGATTTTGGCTACACCTTC. This gives the protein CASDRGRDFGYTF. The variable domain in full, with the rest retrieved from reference TRBV7-2 and TRBJ1-2, is GAGVSQSPSNKVTEKGKDVELRCDPISGHTALYWYRQSLGQGLEFLIYFQGNSAPDKSGLPSDRFSAERTGGSVSTLTIQRTQQEDSAVYLCASDRGRDFGYTFGSGTRLTVV.

A single count supports this clone. V is TRBV4-1 and J is TRBJ1-4; TRBD1 agrees at 7 bases. Germline CDR1 MGHRA, CDR2 YSYEKL. CDR3 length: 15 amino acids. The junction had 4 bases not matched to a gene; V was cut back by 1 base and J by 5 bases. The CDR3 region has the DNA TGCGCCAGCAGCCAAGTCCAGGGGGGAAATGAAAAACTGTTTTTT. Residues: CASSQVQGGNEKLFF.

This chain connects TRBV4-3 to TRBJ1-6; unclear D gene. The CDR3 consists of 15 residues. V gave up 1 base and J gave up 7 bases, with 11 bases separating them. The V gene's germline CDR1 is LGHNA and CDR2 YSLEER. The CDR3: CASSQAQASNSPLHF. CDR3 nucleotides: TGCGCCAGCAGCCAAGCGCAGGCGTCAAATTCACCCCTCCACTTT.

The V call is TRBV19, the J call TRBJ2-7; D is ambiguous. With 0 bases removed from V and 2 bases from J, the gap between germline ends came to 5 bases. Per germline, CDR1 LNHDA and CDR2 SQIVND (reference sequence). The CDR3 is 13 residues long. CDR3 amino acids: CASSIDLAYEQYF. Written as DNA, the CDR3 is TGTGCCAGTAGTATAGATCTCGCCTACGAGCAGTACTTC.

The chain joins TRBV25-1 to TRBJ2-7; a weak D match, TRBD1 (6 bases). The germline V and J ends were trimmed by 1 base and 6 bases, with 16 bases remaining between them. There are 15 residues in the CDR3. Germline CDR1 MGHDK, CDR2 SYGVNS. The CDR3 region is CASSEFGNRGGEQYF. The DNA of the CDR3 is TGTGCCAGCAGTGAATTCGGGAACCGAGGGGGCGAGCAGTACTTC.

The rearrangement links TRBV29-1 to TRBJ1-1, with a possible D match to TRBD1 (5 bases). The CDR3 covers 14 residues. V was shortened by 4 bases and J by 0 bases, with 12 bases between the two germline ends. In germline, CDR1 is SQVTM, CDR2 ANQGSEA. CDR3: CSVAHGQMNTEAFF. CDR3 coding DNA: TGCAGCGTTGCACACGGACAAATGAACACTGAAGCTTTCTTT. Complete variable domain (other parts from reference TRBV29-1 and TRBJ1-1): SAVISQKPSRDICQRGTSLTIQCQVDSQVTMMFWYRQQPGQSLTLIATANQGSEATYESGFVIDKFPISRPNLTFSTLTVSNMSPEDSSIYLCSVAHGQMNTEAFFGQGTRLTVV.

This clone is medium-sized in the sample. V and J are TRBV6-9 and TRBJ2-7, with TRBD1 matching over 9 bases. This CDR3 is 14 amino acids long. J gave up 4 bases and V 6 bases, and 7 bases lay outside the gene matches. Germline CDR1 MNHGY, CDR2 SVAAGI. This CDR3 is CASSIGQGTYEQYF. The CDR3, as DNA: TGTGCCAGCAGCATTGGACAGGGGACTTACGAGCAGTACTTC.

The chain has TRBV6-5 and TRBJ2-7; weak D call: TRBD1 (6 bases). V lost 6 bases and J lost 4, with 16 bases in between. The CDR3 covers 14 residues. Germline V CDR1 and CDR2: MNHEY, SVGAGI. CDR3: CASSPRLGAYEQYF. CDR3 in DNA: TGTGCCAGCAGCCCCCGGCTGGGGGCGTACGAGCAGTACTTC.

This chain links TRBV5-4 with TRBJ2-2; D possibly corresponds to TRBD2 (7 bases). The CDR3 consists of 17 residues. Trimming pared 4 bases from V and 7 bases from J, leaving 23 bases between. Germline CDR1 is SGHNT and CDR2 is YYREEE (reference sequence). CDR3 loop: CASSNNFRGARGGELFF. The CDR3 nucleotides are TGTGCCAGCAGCAACAACTTTCGGGGGGCAAGAGGCGGGGAGCTGTTTTTT.

V usage is TRBV10-2 and J usage is TRBJ1-3; TRBD1 might be the D (5 bases). The CDR3 runs 15 residues. Between the trimmed V and J ends, which lost 0 bases and 2 bases, there was a span of 8 bases. Germline CDR1 WSHSY, CDR2 SAAADI. This chain's CDR3 is CASSESTATGNTIYF. DNA of the CDR3: TGCGCCAGCAGTGAGTCGACAGCTACTGGAAACACCATATATTTT.

The chain has TRBV14 and TRBJ2-1, with 10 bases that match TRBD2. Looked up from germline, CDR1 is SGHDN and CDR2 is FVKESK. The length of the CDR3 is 13 residues. The V gene end was trimmed by 0 bases and the J gene end by 12 bases; junction bases not matched to a gene: 2. The CDR3 nucleotides are TGTGCCAGCAGCCAAGATCTAGCGGGAGTGCAGTTCTTC. Its translation: CASSQDLAGVQFF.

This chain joins TRBV10-3 and TRBJ2-1; 8 nucleotides line up with TRBD2. Germline CDR1 ENHRY, CDR2 SYGVKD. The CDR3 extends over 16 amino acids. V gave up 3 bases and J gave up 3 bases; unmatched junction bases: 7. The chain's CDR3 is CAISEVAGGSYNEQFF. The CDR3 DNA follows: TGTGCCATCAGTGAAGTTGCGGGGGGAAGCTACAATGAGCAGTTCTTC.

The chain has TRBV18 and TRBJ2-3, with 7 nucleotides matching TRBD2. Germline assignment: CDR1 KGHSH and CDR2 LQKENI. The CDR3 covers 15 residues. V lost 2 bases and J lost 6; bases outside the gene matches: 8. DNA of the CDR3: TGTGCCAGCTCACCAGCGGGGAGGGTCGGTGATACGCAGTATTTT. It is translated as CASSPAGRVGDTQYF.

CDR3 sequence reads: CASSLVDGWSNEKLFF. The CDR3 nucleotides read TGTGCCAGCAGCTTGGTTGACGGGTGGTCTAATGAAAAACTGTTTTTT. The rearrangement joins TRBV5-6 to TRBJ1-4; the D is unclear. Deletions cut 0 bases from V and 3 bases from J, with 12 bases between. In germline, CDR1 is SGHDT, CDR2 YYEEEE. This CDR3 is built from 16 residues.

This clone was seen once. V and J are TRBV4-1 and TRBJ1-5; D unclear. CDR3 length: 16 amino acids. Trimming took 1 base from V and 7 from J, leaving 17 bases between them. Germline-derived CDR1 and CDR2 are MGHRA and YSYEKL. CDR3 bases: TGCGCCAGCAGCCAAGGTATTACGCGGGCTCCCCAGCCCCAGCATTTT. It yields the protein CASSQGITRAPQPQHF.

This chain links TRBV7-2 with TRBJ1-2; 9 bases agree with TRBD1. The CDR3 covers 16 residues. V was clipped by 0 bases and J by 4 bases; unmatched bases: 6. CDR1 SGHTA and CDR2 FQGNSA come from the germline V gene. The CDR3 protein is CASSLAWRGQGYGYTF. The CDR3 DNA sequence: TGTGCCAGCAGCTTAGCCTGGAGGGGACAGGGCTATGGCTACACCTTC.

This sequence joins TRBV7-9 and TRBJ2-1; tentatively, D is TRBD2 (6 bases). The CDR3 is 13 amino acids. V lost 5 bases to trimming and J lost 3 bases, with 8 bases between them. Germline assignment: CDR1 SEHNR and CDR2 FQNEAQ (reference sequence). CDR3 DNA sequence: TGTGCCAGCAGCGGCGGGGACTACAATGAGCAGTTCTTC. It is translated as CASSGGDYNEQFF.

The chain is built from TRBV5-8 and TRBJ2-4; 9 nucleotides line up with TRBD2. The CDR3 is 17 amino acids. CDR1 SGHTS and CDR2 YDEGEE come from the germline V gene. With V trimmed by 1 base and J by 0 bases, 5 bases remained unmatched. CDR3 coding DNA: TGTGCCAGCAGCTTGTCGGGACTAGCCCTAGCCAAAAACATTCAGTACTTC. This codes for CASSLSGLALAKNIQYF.

This rearrangement joins TRBV29-1 to TRBJ2-5; 13 nucleotides align to TRBD2. V lost 7 bases to trimming and J lost 5 bases; unmatched junction nucleotides: 13. CDR1 and CDR2 (germline): SQVTM, ANQGSEA. The CDR3 has 16 residues. CDR3 loop: CSAHTSGRAMFETQYF. The CDR3 region has the DNA TGCAGCGCCCACACTAGCGGGAGGGCCATGTTCGAGACCCAGTACTTC.

V is TRBV11-1 and J is TRBJ2-7; 8 bases are shared with TRBD1. This CDR3 contains 15 residues. V was clipped by 2 bases and J by 6 bases; unmatched bases: 9. CDR1 SGHAT and CDR2 FQDESV come from the germline V gene (reference sequence). The CDR3 protein is CASSLKTGQESEQYF. CDR3 bases: TGTGCCAGCAGCTTAAAGACGGGACAGGAATCCGAGCAGTACTTC.

The rearrangement joins TRBV5-4 to TRBJ2-5; maybe TRBD2 (5 bases). This CDR3 is built from 14 residues. Germline V gives CDR1 SGHNT, CDR2 YYREEE (reference sequence). The V end was cut by 4 bases, the J end by 5 bases, with 15 bases between. CDR3 nucleotides: TGTGCCAGCAGCGACACTAGTACTGGTGAGACCCAGTACTTC. It is translated as CASSDTSTGETQYF.

V and J are TRBV5-4 and TRBJ2-5, with D maybe TRBD1 (6 bases). The CDR3 loop spans 15 amino acids. Germline V gives CDR1 SGHNT, CDR2 YYREEE (reference sequence). Trimming shortened V by 0 bases and J by 4 bases, and 13 bases separated the two germline ends. For the CDR3, the DNA is TGTGCCAGCAGCTTGGCTTTGGGACACTCAGAGACCCAGTACTTC. As protein: CASSLALGHSETQYF.